What follows are 15 T cell receptor beta chains derived from one specimen sequenced in a study of T cells after posttransplantation cyclophosphamide. The assay was immunoSEQ multiplex PCR, and TCRdb's table has in-frame clones only and misses some. The sample lists under 50,000 clones, none appearing once, the ten largest making up around 4.5%. Sequenced sample: PBMCs. The receptors originated from a woman aged 50 to 65 in good health and a related stem cell transplant donor.

This clone came up many times. The chain joins TRBV15 to TRBJ1-4; 10 bases are shared with TRBD1. Trimming at V came to 0 bases and at J to 2 bases, leaving 6 bases not matched to a gene. The CDR3 has 18 residues. CDR1 LNHNV and CDR2 YYDKDF come from the germline V gene (reference sequence). CDR3 sequence: CATSRDQDRGMTNEKLFF. In DNA form, the CDR3 reads TGTGCCACCAGCAGAGATCAGGACAGGGGGATGACTAATGAAAAACTGTTTTTT.

The sample holds many counts of this clone. The V call is TRBV6-1, the J call TRBJ1-4, with TRBD1 matching 9 bases. V gave up 1 base and J gave up 8 bases; unmatched junction bases: 8. The CDR3 contains 16 residues. Germline loops: CDR1 MNHNS, CDR2 SASEGT. The CDR3 spells CASSEGGTGMYEKLFF. Here the CDR3 DNA reads TGTGCCAGCAGTGAAGGAGGGACAGGGATGTACGAAAAACTGTTTTTT.

This clone appeared a few times. The chain links TRBV7-8 to TRBJ2-5, with 8 bases matching TRBD2. This CDR3 is 16 amino acids long. With 3 bases clipped from V and 2 bases from J, the junction kept 8 bases outside the gene matches. Germline lookup yields CDR1 SGHVS and CDR2 FQNEAQ. CDR3 in amino acids: CASSFPGRGDQETQYF. The CDR3 bases are TGTGCCAGCAGCTTCCCAGGGCGGGGGGATCAAGAGACCCAGTACTTC.

In this sample, this clone turned up many times. The chain carries TRBV30 and TRBJ2-1; TRBD1 aligns across 9 bases. The junction had 6 bases not matched to a gene; V was cut back by 3 bases and J by 9 bases. CDR3 size: 13 residues. From germline, CDR1 is GTSNPN and CDR2 SVGIG (reference sequence). As DNA, the CDR3 is TGTGCCTGGAGCGGGACAGGGTATAGTGAGCAGTTCTTC. Its protein product is CAWSGTGYSEQFF. Full variable domain (remainder filled in from reference TRBV30 and TRBJ2-1): SQTIHQWPATLVQPVGSPLSLECTVEGTSNPNLYWYRQAAGRGLQLLFYSVGIGQISSEVPQNLSASRPQDRQFILSSKKLLLSDSGFYLCAWSGTGYSEQFFGPGTRLTVL.

This clone was detected ten times or more. This CDR3 is also generated by other DNA sequences in the sample. The rearrangement uses TRBV5-1 and TRBJ1-5; D is unresolved. The V end was cut by 1 base, the J end by 7 bases, with 12 bases between. The CDR3 runs 14 residues. The germline V gene encodes CDR1 SGHRS and CDR2 YFSETQ. CDR3 protein: CASSLSAGIQPQHF. The DNA for the CDR3 is TGCGCCAGCAGCTTGTCAGCGGGCATACAGCCCCAGCATTTT.

This clone was seen more than once but under ten times. The chain couples TRBV28 to TRBJ2-5, with 8 bases matching TRBD1. V was clipped by 4 bases and J by 3 bases; unmatched bases: 7. Germline V gene sequence: CDR1 MDHEN, CDR2 SYDVKM. The CDR3 is 15 amino acids. The CDR3 loop is CASSSPGQGKETQYF. The CDR3 nucleotides are TGTGCCAGCAGTTCCCCCGGACAGGGAAAAGAGACCCAGTACTTC.

This clone was counted ten times or more. V usage is TRBV4-3 and J usage is TRBJ2-3; 8 bases match TRBD1. The CDR3 covers 16 residues. With 3 bases clipped from V and 2 bases from J, the junction kept 7 bases outside the gene matches. In germline, CDR1 is LGHNA, CDR2 YSLEER. The CDR3 sequence: CASSQRQGSLTDTQYF. CDR3 coding DNA: TGCGCCAGCAGCCAGAGACAGGGGTCCCTCACAGATACGCAGTATTTT.

At least ten counts were recorded for this clone. The CDR3 loop reads CASSENGQGRIGEQYF. CDR3 sequence (DNA): TGTGCCAGCAGCGAGAATGGACAGGGACGAATAGGGGAGCAGTACTTC. This rearrangement joins TRBV28 to TRBJ2-7; TRBD1 matches at 8 bases. The CDR3 consists of 16 residues. Germline values: CDR1 MDHEN, CDR2 SYDVKM. Germline trimming cut 6 bases from V and 7 bases from J; bases unmatched to any gene: 17.

Many counts were recorded for this clone. The chain has TRBV28 and TRBJ1-2; 11 bases match TRBD1. The CDR3 extends over 18 amino acids. In germline, CDR1 is MDHEN, CDR2 SYDVKM. Trimming cost V 5 bases and J 2 bases; bases outside gene matches: 13. This chain's CDR3 is CASSRHTLGTGGNYGYTF. The CDR3 region has the DNA TGTGCCAGCAGTAGACACACCTTAGGGACAGGGGGAAACTATGGCTACACCTTC.

This clone has only a few counts. The rearrangement links TRBV15 to TRBJ2-5; 9 bases are a match to TRBD2. Gene TRBJ2-7 matches the end of the DNA better, so the J call may be wrong. Germline CDR1 reads LNHNV; CDR2 reads YYDKDF (reference sequence). CDR3 length equals 14 residues. The CDR3 sequence is CATSIKREAYEQYF. The CDR3 region has the DNA TGTGCCACCAGCATAAAGCGGGAGGCCTACGAGCAGTACTTC.

This clone was observed a handful of times. This chain joins TRBV27 and TRBJ1-1; the D gene is possibly TRBD1 (5 bases). Per the germline V gene, CDR1 is MNHEY and CDR2 is SMNVEV (reference sequence). The CDR3 is made up of 14 amino acids. Trimming stripped 4 bases from V and 5 bases from J, with 14 bases between. CDR3: CASSSDRPRTEAFF. In DNA form, the CDR3 reads TGTGCCAGCAGTTCTGACAGACCGAGGACTGAAGCTTTCTTT.

This clone was seen many times. The rearrangement links TRBV9 to TRBJ2-7; D gene uncertain. The CDR3 totals 14 residues. The V end was cut by 0 bases, the J end by 2 bases, with 9 bases between. The germline CDR1 and CDR2 sequences are SGDLS and YYNGEE. The CDR3 coding sequence is TGTGCCAGCAGCGTAGGTCGCCAGGCCTACGAGCAGTACTTC. Protein product: CASSVGRQAYEQYF.

This clone was seen at least ten times. The rearrangement joins TRBV2 to TRBJ2-5; perhaps TRBD1 as D (7 bases). The CDR3 extends over 15 amino acids. The germline CDR1 and CDR2 sequences are SNHLY and FYNNEI. Trimming cost V 7 bases and J 2 bases, with 17 bases left between them. The CDR3 here is CASKPRDSFQETQYF. CDR3 sequence (DNA): TGTGCCAGCAAGCCGCGGGACAGTTTTCAAGAGACCCAGTACTTC.

This clone was detected only a few times. This chain connects TRBV19 to TRBJ2-5, with TRBD1 matching over 7 bases. The DNA end is a closer match to TRBJ2-7, so the J assignment may be wrong. The CDR3 has 14 amino acids. The germline V gene has CDR1 LNHDA and CDR2 SQIVND (reference sequence). The CDR3 nucleotides read TGTGCCAGTAGTAAGGACAGGCAAATATACGAGCAGTACTTC. This translates into CASSKDRQIYEQYF.

This clone was seen at least ten times. The rearrangement joins TRBV28 to TRBJ1-3; TRBD1 might be the D (6 bases). The CDR3 length is 16 residues. The germline V gene encodes CDR1 MDHEN and CDR2 SYDVKM. Trimming removed 7 bases from V and 0 bases from J, with 16 bases in between. CDR3 sequence (DNA): TGTGCCAGCACCCGAGGGGGGGCCGCCTCTGGAAACACCATATATTTT. It yields the protein CASTRGGAASGNTIYF.